This is a list of T cell receptor beta chains from one sample in a study of T-cell reconstitution after alpha-beta-depleted transplantation in children. TCRdb reprocessed the PCR reads via MiXCR and lists one record per CDR3 protein. The sample contains 200,000 to 250,000 distinct CDR3 sequences, approximately 11% of which appear only once. Material: PBMCs, obtained before TCRalphabeta/CD19-depleted stem cell transplant. The receptors derive from a child less than two years old with acute myeloid leukemia, due to receive a stem cell transplant. Both conserved end residues are part of each CDR3. Each record gives: V gene, D gene, clone size, J gene, CDR3 DNA, CDR3 protein. D genes are given only for firm matches. The size of a clone is reported for some rows only, either as once, few or many, or as a class for expanded clones.

TRBV7-2,-,many,TRBJ1-2,TGTGCCAGCAGCTTAACACAGGACTATGGCTACACCTTC,CASSLTQDYGYTF
TRBV20-1,-,many,TRBJ1-1,TGCAGTGCTCCTACCACGACAGCGATTGAAGCTTTCTTT,CSAPTTTAIEAFF
TRBV12-3/TRBV12-4,TRBD1,many,TRBJ2-2,TGTGCCAGCAGTCTAAGGGGACAGTTTAACGGGGAGCTGTTTTTT,CASSLRGQFNGELFF
TRBV29-1,-,-,TRBJ2-7,TGCAGCGTTGAAGCCTCGAGCTCCTACGGGCAGTACTTC,CSVEASSSYGQYF
TRBV11-2,TRBD2,-,TRBJ2-1,TGTGCCAGCAACCCTACTAGCGGGAGTGTGAATGAGCAGTTCTTC,CASNPTSGSVNEQFF
TRBV18,-,many,TRBJ2-2,TGTGCCAGCTCTCCAAACCGCTTAGGTGCCGGGGAGCTGTTTTTT,CASSPNRLGAGELFF
TRBV5-1,-,many,TRBJ1-6,TGCGCCAGCAGCTTGACATCGGGGAGCTCCTATAATTCACCCCTCCACTTT,CASSLTSGSSYNSPLHF
TRBV5-1,TRBD2,few,TRBJ2-7,TGCGCCAGCAGCATAGCGGGGGCTGGGAGAGAGCAGTACTTC,CASSIAGAGREQYF
TRBV5-1,TRBD2,many,TRBJ2-2,TGCGCCAGCGAGACCGGCGCGGGAGGGACCGGGGAGCTGTTTTTT,CASETGAGGTGELFF
TRBV5-1,TRBD1,many,TRBJ2-4,TGCGCCAGCTCAAGACAGGGTAACATTCAGTACTTC,CASSRQGNIQYF
TRBV18,-,many,TRBJ2-7,TGTGCCAGCTCACCACTGGGTAGCTCCTACGAGCAGTACTTC,CASSPLGSSYEQYF
TRBV2,-,-,TRBJ2-1,TGTGCCAGCAGTGATTACAGGGCCCTGAGCGATGAGCAGTTCTTC,CASSDYRALSDEQFF
TRBV7-3,TRBD1,-,TRBJ1-1,TGTGCCAGCAGCTTAAGATCTAAGGGTGGACAGGGGCCCACTGAAGCTTTCTTT,CASSLRSKGGQGPTEAFF
TRBV28,-,many,TRBJ1-5,TGTGCCAGCAGTACGAGAAGCGATCAGCCCCAGCATTTT,CASSTRSDQPQHF
TRBV28,TRBD2,many,TRBJ2-1,TGTGCCAGCAGTTTAGGGACTAGCGGGAATATCTTTCTTCCCAATGAGCAGTTCTTC,CASSLGTSGNIFLPNEQFF
TRBV20-1,-,many,TRBJ2-7,TGCAGTGCTATCGACTGGGGAGATATGACCGAGCAGTACTTC,CSAIDWGDMTEQYF
TRBV7-2,-,-,TRBJ2-1,TGTACCAGCACCGTGGGCCTTGATGAGCAGTTCTTC,CTSTVGLDEQFF
TRBV7-9,-,-,TRBJ2-1,TGTGCCAGCAGCTTAAGTCCAGGGTCAAAACCTGAGCAGTTCTTC,CASSLSPGSKPEQFF
TRBV6-5,TRBD2,few,TRBJ2-7,TGTGCCAGCAGTTACTCGAGTTGGAGCCGGGGGGGTTCCTACGAGCAGTACTTC,CASSYSSWSRGGSYEQYF
TRBV7-9,-,many,TRBJ2-6,TGTGCCAGACCCTTGGGGAGCTCTGGGGCCAACGTCCTGACTTTC,CARPLGSSGANVLTF
TRBV7-2,TRBD1,many,TRBJ1-2,TGTGCCAGCAGCCCTAGGACAGGGGACCACTATGGCTACACCTTC,CASSPRTGDHYGYTF
TRBV3-1,-,many,TRBJ2-1,TGTGCCAGCAGCCAAGTGACTAGTACGGACAATGAGCAGTTCTTC,CASSQVTSTDNEQFF
TRBV7-2,-,many,TRBJ2-1,TGTGCCAGCAGTTCGGAGGGCCTATTCGCTGAGCAGTTCTTC,CASSSEGLFAEQFF
TRBV5-1,-,-,TRBJ1-1,TGCGCCAGCAGCCCAAACATGAACACTGAAGCTTTCTTT,CASSPNMNTEAFF
TRBV7-9,-,-,TRBJ1-1,TGTGCCAGCAGCTTAGGAGACGGGGGGTCAGGGAACACTGAAGCTTTCTTT,CASSLGDGGSGNTEAFF
TRBV12-3/TRBV12-4,-,many,TRBJ2-1,TGTGCCAGCAGTTTTGCCCAGGGGTTCAATGAGCAGTTCTTC,CASSFAQGFNEQFF
TRBV3-1,-,many,TRBJ1-2,TGTGCCAGCAGCCAAGGACCAAACTATGGCTACACCTTC,CASSQGPNYGYTF
TRBV12-3/TRBV12-4,-,many,TRBJ1-1,TGTGCCAGCAGTTCCCCGCTGGGGGAGAACACTGAAGCTTTCTTT,CASSSPLGENTEAFF